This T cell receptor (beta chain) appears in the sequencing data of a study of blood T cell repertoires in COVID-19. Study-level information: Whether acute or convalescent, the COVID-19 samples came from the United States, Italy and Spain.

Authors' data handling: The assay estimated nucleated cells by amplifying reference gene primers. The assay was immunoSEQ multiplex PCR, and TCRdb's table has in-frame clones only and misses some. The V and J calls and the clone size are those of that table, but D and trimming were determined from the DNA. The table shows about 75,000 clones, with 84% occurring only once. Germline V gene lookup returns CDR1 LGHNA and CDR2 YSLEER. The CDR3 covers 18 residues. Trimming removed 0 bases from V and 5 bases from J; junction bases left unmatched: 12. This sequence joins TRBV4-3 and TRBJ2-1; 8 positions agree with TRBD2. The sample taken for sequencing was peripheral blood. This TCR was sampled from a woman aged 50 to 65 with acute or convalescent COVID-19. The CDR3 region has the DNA TGCGCCAGCAGCCAAGAATCGGTAGCGGGACATACTCACAATGAGCAGTTCTTC. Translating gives CASSQESVAGHTHNEQFF.